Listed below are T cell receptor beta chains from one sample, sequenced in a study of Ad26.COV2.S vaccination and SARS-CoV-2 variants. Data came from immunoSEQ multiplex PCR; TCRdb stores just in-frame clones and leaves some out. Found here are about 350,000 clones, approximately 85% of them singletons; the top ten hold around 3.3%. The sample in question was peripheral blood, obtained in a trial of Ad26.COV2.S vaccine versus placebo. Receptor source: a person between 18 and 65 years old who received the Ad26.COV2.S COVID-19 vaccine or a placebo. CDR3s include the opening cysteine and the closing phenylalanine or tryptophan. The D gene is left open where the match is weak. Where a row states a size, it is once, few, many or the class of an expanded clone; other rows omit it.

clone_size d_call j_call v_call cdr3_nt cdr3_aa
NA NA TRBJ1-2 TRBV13 TGTGCCAGCAGCAAAGCGCCGTCTAACTATGGCTACACCTTC CASSKAPSNYGYTF
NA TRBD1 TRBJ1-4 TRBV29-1 TGCAGCGTCACCGGGACAGGGACCACTAATGAAAAACTGTTTTTT CSVTGTGTTNEKLFF
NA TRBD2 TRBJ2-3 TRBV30 TGTGCCTGGAGTGTAACCAGCGGGGTTCAGGATACGCAGTATTTT CAWSVTSGVQDTQYF
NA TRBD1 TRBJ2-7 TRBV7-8 TGTGCCAGCAGCTTGGGACAGGACCGGGAGCAGTACTTC CASSLGQDREQYF
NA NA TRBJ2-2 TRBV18 TGTGCCAGCTCGCGGGGACAGACTAAAACCGGGGAGCTGTTTTTT CASSRGQTKTGELFF
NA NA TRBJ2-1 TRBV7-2 TGTGCCAGCAGCTTAGTTCGGGGTAACAATGAGCAGTTCTTC CASSLVRGNNEQFF
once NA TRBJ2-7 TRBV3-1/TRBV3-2 TGTGCCAGCAGCCCTCAGGGCTACGAGCAGTACTTC CASSPQGYEQYF
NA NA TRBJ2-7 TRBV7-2 TGTGCCAGCAGCTTAGTGGTTTCCGGGGGACCCTACGAGCAGTACTTC CASSLVVSGGPYEQYF
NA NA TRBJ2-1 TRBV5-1 TGCGCCAGCAGCCCATCGCCCCACAATGAGCAGTTCTTC CASSPSPHNEQFF
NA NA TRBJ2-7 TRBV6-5 TGTGCCAGCAACCGATACTACGAGCAGTACTTC CASNRYYEQYF
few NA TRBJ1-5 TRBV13 TGTGCCAGCAGCTCATCCACTACCAAGGGTGGCAGGGTGGCCCTAGGCAATCAGCCCCAGCATTTT CASSSSTTKGGRVALGNQPQHF
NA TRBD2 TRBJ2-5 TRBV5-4 TGTGCCAGCAGCCGGGGGGGAGGAGAAGAGACCCAGTACTTC CASSRGGGEETQYF
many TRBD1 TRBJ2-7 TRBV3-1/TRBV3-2 TGTGCCAGCAGCGATGGGACAGGGGGACTGTACGAGCAGTACTTC CASSDGTGGLYEQYF
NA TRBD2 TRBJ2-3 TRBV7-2 TGTGCCAGCAGCTTACGACATCAGCGGGGGGCGCGGACAGATACGCAGTATTTT CASSLRHQRGARTDTQYF
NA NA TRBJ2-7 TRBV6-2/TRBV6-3 TGTGCCAGCAGCCCGGTATTTGCTAGTTCCGTACTAGTTTCCTCCTACGAGCAGTACTTC CASSPVFASSVLVSSYEQYF
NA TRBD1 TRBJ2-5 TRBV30 TGTGCCTGGAGTGATACAGGGGTACGAGAGACCCAGTACTTC CAWSDTGVRETQYF
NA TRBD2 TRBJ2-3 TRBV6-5 TGTGCCAGCAGGCGACTAGCGGGAACAGATACGCAGTATTTT CASRRLAGTDTQYF
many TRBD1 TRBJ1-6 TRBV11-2 TGTGCCAGCAGCAGCCCCCGGGACAGCGCTTATAATTCACCCCTCCACTTT CASSSPRDSAYNSPLHF
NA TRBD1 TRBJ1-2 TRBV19 TGTGCCAGTATAGGGACAGGGCAGGCGAACTATGGCTACACCTTC CASIGTGQANYGYTF
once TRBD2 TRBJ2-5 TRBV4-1 TGCGCCAGCAGCCGCGGGGGACTAGCGTTCATCGAGACCCAGTACTTC CASSRGGLAFIETQYF
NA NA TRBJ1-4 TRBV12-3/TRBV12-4 TGTGCCAGCAAGTACCTCCAGGGAGAAAAACTGTTTTTT CASKYLQGEKLFF
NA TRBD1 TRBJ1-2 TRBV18 TGTGCCAGCTCACCGGGCGTGGGGCAGGGGGCCGGTGGCTACACCTTC CASSPGVGQGAGGYTF
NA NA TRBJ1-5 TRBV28 TGTGCCAGCAGTTTCGGACAGAGCAATCAGCCCCAGCATTTT CASSFGQSNQPQHF
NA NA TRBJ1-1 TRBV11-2 TGTGCCAGCAGCTTAGATGAAGGGGCGCGGACAACTTTCTTT CASSLDEGARTTFF
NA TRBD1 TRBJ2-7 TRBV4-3 TGCGCCAGCAGCCAAGATTGGGGGACAGGATCCTACGAGCAGTACTTC CASSQDWGTGSYEQYF
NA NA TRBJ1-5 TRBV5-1 TGCGCCAGCAGTCCGAGGGTGGGAGATCAGCCCCAGCATTTT CASSPRVGDQPQHF
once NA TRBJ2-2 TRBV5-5 TGTGCCAGCAGGAGATTTGGAGTGAACACCGGGGAGCTGTTTTTT CASRRFGVNTGELFF
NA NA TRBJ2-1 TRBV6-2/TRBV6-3 TGTGCCAGCAGTTACGTCGGGGGGCAGAATGAGCAGTTCTTC CASSYVGGQNEQFF
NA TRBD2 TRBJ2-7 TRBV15 TGTGCCACCAGCAGAGCCGGACTAGCGGGAGAGTCCGAGCAGTACTTC CATSRAGLAGESEQYF
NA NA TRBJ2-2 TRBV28 TGTGCCAGCAGACACCTCTCCCCGTTGGACTTCACCGGGGAGCTGTTTTTT CASRHLSPLDFTGELFF
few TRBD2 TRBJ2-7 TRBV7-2 TGTGCCAGCAGCTTAGTCGGGACTAGCGGGGGGGCCGGGTCCGACGAGCAGTACTTC CASSLVGTSGGAGSDEQYF
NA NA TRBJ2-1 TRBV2 TGTGCCAGCAGTAAGGGCCATGAGCAGTTCTTC CASSKGHEQFF
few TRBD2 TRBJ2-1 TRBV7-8 TGTGCCAGCAGCTTAGGCTGGTCGGGGGGAGTCGGTGAGCAGTTCTTC CASSLGWSGGVGEQFF
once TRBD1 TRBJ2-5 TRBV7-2 TGTGCCAGCAGCCCTGAGTCCAGGGGACAGGGGGTTATAACCCAGTACTTC CASSPESRGQGVITQYF
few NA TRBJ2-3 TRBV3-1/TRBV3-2 TGTGCCAGCAGCCAAGATAGGATTGGCACAGATACGCAGTATTTT CASSQDRIGTDTQYF
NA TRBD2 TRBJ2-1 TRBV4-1 TGCGCCAGCAGCCAAGGGCTAGCGGGAGGGCCGCGGTATGAGCAGTTCTTC CASSQGLAGGPRYEQFF
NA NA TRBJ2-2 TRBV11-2 TGTGCCAGCAGCCCTGACACCTACACCGGGGAGCTGTTTTTT CASSPDTYTGELFF